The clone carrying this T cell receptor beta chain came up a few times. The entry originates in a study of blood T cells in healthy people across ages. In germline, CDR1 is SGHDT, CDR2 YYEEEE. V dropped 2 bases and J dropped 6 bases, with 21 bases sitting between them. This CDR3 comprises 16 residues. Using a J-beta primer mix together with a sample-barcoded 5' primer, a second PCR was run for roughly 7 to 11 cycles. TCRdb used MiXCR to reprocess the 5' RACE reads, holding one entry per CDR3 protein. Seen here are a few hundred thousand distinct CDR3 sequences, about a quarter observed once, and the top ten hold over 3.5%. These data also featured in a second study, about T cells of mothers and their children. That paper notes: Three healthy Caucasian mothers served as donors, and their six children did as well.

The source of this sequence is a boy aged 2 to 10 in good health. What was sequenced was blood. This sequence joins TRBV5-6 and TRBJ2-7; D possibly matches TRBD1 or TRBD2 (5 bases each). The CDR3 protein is CASSFTTGTLTGEQYF. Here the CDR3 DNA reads TGTGCCAGCAGCTTTACGACCGGGACGCTCACCGGCGAGCAGTACTTC.